Listed here are 9 T cell receptor beta chains from one sample, sequenced in a study of identical twins. TCRdb processed the 5' RACE reads anew with MiXCR; each CDR3 protein has one entry. Of about 660,000 distinct CDR3 sequences listed, roughly 8% are singletons. These data were also filed under a second study, of yellow fever vaccine responses in identical twins.

The source material was PBMCs. The origin of the receptors is a woman in her late teens or twenties in good health.

The chain recombines TRBV11-2 with TRBJ1-2; weak D call: TRBD1 (5 bases). Germline V lookup: CDR1 SGHAT, CDR2 FQNNGV. The CDR3 is made up of 15 amino acids. V was pared by 5 bases and J by 5 bases, with 18 bases between. CDR3 in DNA: TGTGCCAGCAGCCACCCCGGGACCGGGGGGTATGGCTACACCTTC. It yields the protein CASSHPGTGGYGYTF.

The chain links TRBV3-1 to TRBJ1-5; D uncertain. The CDR3 has 15 residues. Germline V CDR1 and CDR2: LGHDT, YNNKEL (reference sequence). Trimming cost V 0 bases and J 1 base, with 7 bases left between them. CDR3 sequence: CASSQDSNSNQPQHF. In DNA form, the CDR3 reads TGTGCCAGCAGCCAAGATAGTAACAGCAATCAGCCCCAGCATTTT.

The gene calls are TRBV2 and TRBJ2-1, with D perhaps TRBD2 (6 bases). With 4 bases removed from V and 0 bases from J, the gap between germline ends came to 10 bases. The CDR3 spans 15 residues. Germline assignment: CDR1 SNHLY and CDR2 FYNNEI. The CDR3: CASSGDLFSYNEQFF. The DNA for the CDR3 is TGTGCCAGCAGTGGGGACTTATTCTCCTACAATGAGCAGTTCTTC.

This clonotype was counted at least ten times. The chain recombines TRBV5-1 with TRBJ2-7, with 8 bases matching TRBD1. The CDR3 has 15 residues. The germline V gene has CDR1 SGHRS and CDR2 YFSETQ. V gave up 3 bases and J gave up 0 bases; unmatched junction bases: 5. This CDR3 reads CASSSGQGSSYEQYF. The CDR3 DNA reads TGCGCCAGCAGCTCCGGACAGGGTAGCTCCTACGAGCAGTACTTC.

This clonotype was counted between two and nine times. The chain joins TRBV12-3 or TRBV12-4 to TRBJ2-7, with 14 bases that match TRBD2. Losses at the gene ends were 6 bases for V and 4 bases for J; bases not matched to a gene: 14. The CDR3 totals 18 residues. In DNA, the CDR3 is TGTGCCAGCAGGTTACGGCTGGGACTAGCGGGAGACTCGTACGAGCAGTACTTC. It encodes CASRLRLGLAGDSYEQYF.

The chain joins TRBV18 to TRBJ1-2; D gene unclear. Per germline, CDR1 KGHSH and CDR2 LQKENI. The V end was cut by 3 bases, the J end by 3 bases, with 2 bases between. This CDR3 region has 11 residues. This CDR3 reads CASSPDYGYTF. CDR3 bases: TGTGCCAGCTCACCTGACTATGGCTACACCTTC.

This clonotype was detected ten times or more. The chain links TRBV27 to TRBJ1-2, with D unresolved. Trimming pared 0 bases from V and 8 bases from J, leaving 16 bases between. The CDR3 runs to 15 residues. Per the germline V gene, CDR1 is MNHEY and CDR2 is SMNVEV (reference sequence). Here the CDR3 DNA reads TGTGCCAGCAGTTTATCGCAGGCGGGGTCGGAAGGCTACACCTTC. This translates into CASSLSQAGSEGYTF.

Of note for this clonotype: An end of the junction does not agree with germline; a read error may underlie this. The chain uses TRBV20-1 and TRBJ2-1; 10 bases agree with TRBD2. CDR1 is DFQATT and CDR2 is SNEGSKA in the germline V gene (reference sequence). The CDR3 covers 18 residues. The chain's CDR3 is CCAPGTSATRSDYNEQFF. The DNA for the CDR3 is TGCTGTGCCCCCGGGACTAGCGCTACCCGATCAGACTACAATGAGCAGTTCTTC.

The chain carries TRBV3-1 and TRBJ2-2, with unresolved D. V was shortened by 0 bases and J by 5 bases, with 13 bases between the two germline ends. In germline, CDR1 is LGHDT, CDR2 YNNKEL (reference sequence). The CDR3 runs 16 residues. Written as DNA, the CDR3 is TGTGCCAGCAGCCAAGATTCGAACACCTTAACCGGGGAGCTGTTTTTT. The encoded protein is CASSQDSNTLTGELFF.